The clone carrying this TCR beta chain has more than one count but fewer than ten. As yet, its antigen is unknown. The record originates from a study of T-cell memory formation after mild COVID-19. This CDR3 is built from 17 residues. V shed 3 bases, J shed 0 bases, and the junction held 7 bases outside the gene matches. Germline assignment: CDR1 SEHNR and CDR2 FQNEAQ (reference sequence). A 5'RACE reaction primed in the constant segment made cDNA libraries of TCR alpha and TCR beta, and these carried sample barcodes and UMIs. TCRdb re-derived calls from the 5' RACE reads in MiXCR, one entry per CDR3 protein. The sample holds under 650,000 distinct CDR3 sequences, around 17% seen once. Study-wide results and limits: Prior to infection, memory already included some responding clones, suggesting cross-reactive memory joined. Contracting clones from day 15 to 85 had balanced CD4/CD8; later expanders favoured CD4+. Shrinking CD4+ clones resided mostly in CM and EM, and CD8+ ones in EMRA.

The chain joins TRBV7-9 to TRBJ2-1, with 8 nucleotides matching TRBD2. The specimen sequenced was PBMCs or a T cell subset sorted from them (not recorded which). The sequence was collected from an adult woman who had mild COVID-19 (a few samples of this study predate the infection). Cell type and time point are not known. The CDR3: CASSFGSGESSYNEQFF. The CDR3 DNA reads TGTGCCAGCAGCTTTGGTAGCGGGGAGAGCTCCTACAATGAGCAGTTCTTC.